A selection of T cell receptor beta chains follows, all from one sample in a study of regulatory T cells in long-lasting Graves disease. TCRdb re-called the multiplex PCR reads through MiXCR, storing one row per CDR3 protein. This sample has hundreds of thousands of distinct CDR3 sequences, with around 15% found just once. The same sample was also studied in work on T cells in Graves' hyperthyroidism and ophthalmopathy.

The sample was peripheral blood mononuclear cells (PBMCs), taken at new diagnosis, from a patient treated with antithyroid drugs. The origin of the receptors is a woman aged 25 to 45 with Graves disease. Both conserved end residues are part of each CDR3. The D gene is left open where the match is weak. Only part of the rows carry a size: once, few, many, or a class if the clone is expanded.

clone_size j_call d_call v_call cdr3_aa cdr3_nt
many TRBJ1-1 . TRBV7-2 CASSPRSRGRGTEAFF TGTGCCAGCAGCCCACGGTCGAGGGGCAGGGGCACTGAAGCTTTCTTT
many TRBJ2-7 . TRBV24-1 CATSDTSYEQYF TGTGCCACCAGTGATACCTCCTACGAGCAGTACTTC
many TRBJ2-5 . TRBV19 CASNEGRGSGETQYF TGTGCCAGTAATGAAGGCAGGGGTTCTGGGGAGACCCAGTACTTC
. TRBJ1-5 . TRBV30 CAWSVTGGFGQPQHF TGTGCCTGGAGTGTTACGGGAGGTTTTGGTCAGCCCCAGCATTTT
many TRBJ1-1 . TRBV6-1 CASRGGTEAFF TGTGCCAGCCGGGGGGGAACTGAAGCTTTCTTT
. TRBJ2-5 . TRBV24-1 CATSDSQSGLQGTQYF TGTGCCACCAGTGATTCCCAGTCGGGACTCCAAGGGACCCAGTACTTC
many TRBJ2-5 TRBD2 TRBV2 CASKRESTQYF TGTGCCAGTAAGCGGGAGTCTACCCAGTACTTC
. TRBJ2-1 . TRBV7-9 CASSRRGMRDEQFF TGTGCCAGCAGCCGCCGGGGAATGCGCGATGAGCAGTTCTTC
. TRBJ1-1 . TRBV7-3 CASSFRMSNTEAFF TGTGCCAGCAGCTTCCGGATGAGCAACACTGAAGCTTTCTTT
few TRBJ1-2 . TRBV6-2/TRBV6-3 CASISSDYYGYTF TGTGCCAGCATAAGTTCGGACTACTATGGCTACACCTTC
many TRBJ2-7 . TRBV12-3/TRBV12-4 CASSSPVLYEQYF TGTGCCAGCAGTTCCCCGGTATTATACGAGCAGTACTTC
. TRBJ1-6 TRBD1 TRBV19 CASRRQGANNSPLHF TGTGCCAGTAGGCGACAGGGGGCGAATAATTCACCCCTCCACTTT
many TRBJ2-3 . TRBV5-1 CASSSPTGRLLTDTQYF TGCGCCAGCAGCTCACCCACGGGTCGCCTACTCACAGATACGCAGTATTTT
. TRBJ2-1 . TRBV3-1 CASSHGALNEQFF TGTGCCAGCAGCCACGGAGCACTCAATGAGCAGTTCTTC
. TRBJ2-3 . TRBV6-1 CASTQRPDKPYTQYF TGTGCCAGCACCCAGCGCCCGGACAAACCTTATACGCAGTATTTT
many TRBJ2-1 TRBD2 TRBV7-3 CASSPPSGREQFF TGTGCCAGCAGCCCACCTAGCGGGAGGGAGCAGTTCTTC
. TRBJ2-4 . TRBV5-1 CASSLQGLGKNIQYF TGCGCCAGCAGCTTACAGGGTTTGGGCAAAAACATTCAGTACTTC
few TRBJ1-5 TRBD1 TRBV20-1 CSAREGLLTGLDQPQHF TGCAGTGCTAGAGAAGGGTTGCTGACAGGGTTGGATCAGCCCCAGCATTTT
many TRBJ1-2 . TRBV24-1 CATSDFALNYGYTF TGTGCCACCAGTGATTTTGCCCTTAACTATGGCTACACCTTC
many TRBJ2-7 . TRBV5-1 CASSGPGAYEQYF TGCGCCAGCAGTGGACCAGGAGCCTACGAGCAGTACTTC
. TRBJ2-2 TRBD1 TRBV19 CASSITDRGFYRELFF TGTGCCAGTAGTATAACCGACAGGGGGTTTTATCGGGAGCTGTTTTTT
. TRBJ2-3 . TRBV15 CATSRHTDTQYF TGTGCCACCAGCCGACACACAGATACGCAGTATTTT
many TRBJ2-7 . TRBV7-2 CASSSGGSEQYF TGTGCCAGCAGCTCAGGAGGGAGTGAGCAGTACTTC
few TRBJ2-5 . TRBV15 CATSRDTGETQYF TGTGCCACCAGCAGAGATACGGGAGAGACCCAGTACTTC
. TRBJ1-4 . TRBV20-1 CSATPGTPEKLFF TGCAGTGCCACTCCCGGGACACCTGAAAAACTGTTTTTT
many TRBJ2-1 . TRBV28 CASSTRNNEQFF TGTGCCAGCAGTACTAGGAACAATGAGCAGTTCTTC
. TRBJ2-7 . TRBV7-9 CASSLVAAIPSYEQYF TGTGCCAGCAGCTTAGTGGCAGCCATACCCTCCTACGAGCAGTACTTC
. TRBJ1-1 . TRBV25-1 CASRQTGWNTEAFF TGTGCCAGCAGGCAGACAGGATGGAACACTGAAGCTTTCTTT
. TRBJ2-3 . TRBV6-5 CASSYRVADTQYF TGTGCCAGCAGTTACCGGGTCGCAGATACGCAGTATTTT
few TRBJ2-4 TRBD1 TRBV11-2 CASSLQGQGWNIQYF TGTGCCAGCAGCTTGCAGGGACAGGGGTGGAACATTCAGTACTTC
. TRBJ2-1 TRBD2 TRBV27 CASSQLAGGPYEQFF TGTGCCAGCAGCCAACTAGCGGGAGGGCCTTATGAGCAGTTCTTC
many TRBJ2-2 . TRBV6-1 CASQDGWNTGELFF TGTGCCAGTCAAGACGGATGGAACACCGGGGAGCTGTTTTTT
many TRBJ1-5 . TRBV24-1 CATSDPNRPNQPQHF TGTGCCACCAGTGATCCGAACAGGCCAAATCAGCCCCAGCATTTT
many TRBJ2-7 TRBD2 TRBV7-7 CASSLGPTAGKYEQYF TGTGCTAGCAGCTTAGGCCCTACAGCGGGGAAATACGAGCAGTACTTC
. TRBJ2-1 TRBD2 TRBV6-2/TRBV6-3 CASRPPAGSYNEQFF TGTGCCAGCAGGCCTCCAGCGGGATCGTACAATGAGCAGTTCTTC
many TRBJ1-6 . TRBV6-1 CASSVGLLNSPLHF TGTGCCAGCAGTGTGGGCCTCCTCAATTCACCCCTCCACTTT
few TRBJ2-2 . TRBV27 CASSTLGPTGTGELFF TGTGCCAGCAGTACCCTCGGACCAACGGGGACCGGGGAGCTGTTTTTT
few TRBJ2-5 TRBD2 TRBV2 CAGGLVETQYF TGTGCCGGTGGACTAGTAGAGACCCAGTACTTC
many TRBJ1-5 . TRBV6-1 CASSESGFQPQHF TGTGCCAGCAGTGAATCAGGGTTTCAGCCCCAGCATTTT
few TRBJ2-5 . TRBV12-3/TRBV12-4 CASSLAQGGEGLETQYF TGTGCCAGCAGTTTAGCGCAGGGGGGAGAGGGCCTGGAGACCCAGTACTTC
many TRBJ1-2 TRBD1 TRBV5-1 CASSRTSTGDYGYTF TGCGCCAGCAGCCGGACCTCGACAGGGGACTATGGCTACACCTTC
many TRBJ2-7 . TRBV7-9 CASSYRDKSYEQYF TGTGCCAGCAGCTACCGGGACAAATCCTACGAGCAGTACTTC
. TRBJ2-4 . TRBV28 CASRGQGQGNIQYF TGTGCCAGCAGGGGACAAGGCCAGGGAAACATTCAGTACTTC